One sample yielded the 2 T cell receptor beta chains listed below, sequenced in a study of blood T cell repertoires in COVID-19. TCRdb's copy holds only in-frame clones and misses some; the assay was immunoSEQ multiplex PCR. The repertoire consists of hundreds of thousands of clones, with around 80% occurring once and the leading ten covering around 1.3%. Specimen: peripheral blood. The receptors stem from a woman aged 30 to 39 with COVID-19, enrolled during active disease.

This clone was observed a few times. V gene TRBV7-9 combines with J gene TRBJ1-2, with 8 bases aligning to TRBD1. The length of the CDR3 is 15 residues. CDR1 is SEHNR and CDR2 is FQNEAQ in the germline V gene (reference sequence). J gave up 5 bases and V 1 base, and 6 bases lay outside the gene matches. This chain's CDR3 is CASSLETGTGYGYTF. CDR3 coding DNA: TGTGCCAGCAGCTTAGAAACTGGGACAGGTTATGGCTACACCTTC.

The rearrangement joins TRBV27 to TRBJ2-7; 7 nucleotides align to TRBD2. V shed 3 bases, J shed 6 bases, and the junction held 14 bases outside the gene matches. The CDR3 spans 16 residues. Looked up from germline, CDR1 is MNHEY and CDR2 is SMNVEV (reference sequence). CDR3 nucleotide sequence: TGTGCCAGCAGTTTTTCATCGGGCAGGGAGGGTTTCGAGCAGTACTTC. Translation: CASSFSSGREGFEQYF.